This T cell receptor beta chain was sequenced in a study of shared clonotypes between healthy human individuals. In the authors' methods: ImmunoSEQ yielded junction-only sequences lacking quality scores, so filtering differed. The method was immunoSEQ multiplex PCR; TCRdb's version includes in-frame clones alone and lacks a portion of them. The D gene and trimming were derived from the DNA, and the V and J assignments and clone size from that table. The sample has over 2,000,000 clones; roughly 93% are singletons. Naive CD8 cells lacked CD45RO and underwent positive selection for CCR7, leaving out terminally differentiated effector memory CD45RA+ cells. Sequencing was done on a sample of naive CD8+ T cells from PBMCs. This clonotype was obtained from a man aged 18 to 29 in good health. Some clones in this sample may be carry-over from other donors' samples.

CDR3 region: CASSFSGRRGDTQYF. Written as DNA, the CDR3 is TGTGCCAGCAGTTTTAGCGGGAGAAGGGGAGATACGCAGTATTTT. J is TRBJ2-3 and V is TRBV27, with TRBD2 matching 9 bases. After removal of 3 bases from V and 5 bases from J, the junction contained 6 bases not matched to a gene. This CDR3 is built from 15 residues. Germline V CDR1 and CDR2: MNHEY, SMNVEV (reference sequence).